This T cell receptor (beta chain) was captured in a study of blood T cell repertoires in COVID-19 (TCRdb year 2020). Some background on the complete study: Collaborator samples came from the United States, Italy and Spain and covered acute and convalescent phases of COVID-19. The material from the prospective study consisted of cDNA or gDNA derived from T cells, B-cell-depleted T cells, or PBMCs. Deeply sampled blood TCRbeta repertoires from subjects exposed to, actively infected with, or recovered from COVID-19 were included in the dataset. A freely available public database, intended as a resource for researchers studying the immune response to SARS-CoV-2, is where the repertoires were released. Samples were obtained from the ongoing ImmuneRACE study (first 160 participants) and from 1,000 to 1,500 subjects provided by 6 global collaborators. Sample metadata almost always included a de-identified subject ID, COVID-19 status, age in years and sex. Where HLA class I and class II types were available, the types were taken from metadata supplied by the sample provider, not from assay-based typing.

Trimming accounts for 0 bases at V and 5 bases at J, while the number of junction bases matched to no gene is 12. Measured from the cysteine to the phenylalanine, the CDR3 is 18 residues long. Only the CDR3 DNA is retained, 54 bases long and in frame from the first base. In the germline V gene, CDR1 corresponds to LGHNA and CDR2 to YSLEER. Here is what the overall study found, with its caveats: The quantity of clinical and demographic metadata differed by source and by participant and was supplied without curation.

Worth noting for this clone: The antigen it binds to is not known. No base-level quality is on record; no much larger clone is a single base apart.

Whole blood was collected in K2EDTA tubes by collaborating institutions according to the institutions' own protocols. Collaborator samples were shipped for TCRbeta analysis as frozen whole blood, isolated PBMCs, or DNA extracted from either sample type. TCRbeta CDR3 regions were amplified from genomic DNA by means of the immunoSEQ Assay, a bias-controlled multiplex PCR. Processing in the source paper ran as follows. Within the assay, amplification of reference gene primers was used to estimate how many nucleated cells each sample contained. To quantify the absolute abundance of each unique TCRbeta CDR3 rearrangement, sequence reads were collapsed and filtered. For each sample, productive Simpson clonality was calculated by taking the square root of Simpson's diversity index across productive rearrangements. Imported from immuneACCESS, the table was reduced by TCRdb to in-frame sequences with V and J called. These copies leave out some clones; in studies compared against another copy, an unresolved V gene accounts for under half, and the cause of the remainder is not known. The DNA gave D and trimming, while V, J and clone size come from that table. The sample yields roughly 90,000 clones; roughly 88% were counted once. Under 30% of the sample is held by the ten biggest clonotypes.

The material sequenced was peripheral blood. The TCR comes from a human donor in a cohort sampled during active COVID-19. The chain employs TRBV4-3 and TRBJ2-1; TRBD2 aligns with 8 central bases. The DNA is TGCGCCAGCAGCCAAGATCTCTCGGGAGTAGCGGGAAACAATGAGCAGTTCTTC. Its translation is CASSQDLSGVAGNNEQFF.